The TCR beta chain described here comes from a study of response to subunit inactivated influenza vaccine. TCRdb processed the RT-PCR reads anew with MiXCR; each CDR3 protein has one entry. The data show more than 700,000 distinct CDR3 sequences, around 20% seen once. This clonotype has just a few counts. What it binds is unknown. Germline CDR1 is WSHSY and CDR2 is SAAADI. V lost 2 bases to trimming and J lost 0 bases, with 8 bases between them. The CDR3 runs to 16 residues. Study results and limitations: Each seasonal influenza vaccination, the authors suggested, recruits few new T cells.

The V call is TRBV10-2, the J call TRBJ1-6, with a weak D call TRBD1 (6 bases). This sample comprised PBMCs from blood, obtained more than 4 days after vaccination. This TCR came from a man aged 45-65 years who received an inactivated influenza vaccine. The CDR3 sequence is CASSERGGSYNSPLHF. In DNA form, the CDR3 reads TGCGCCAGCAGTGAGAGAGGGGGCTCCTATAATTCACCCCTCCACTTT.